A single sample gave rise to the 8 T cell receptor beta chains below, sequenced in a study of cytomegalovirus exposure and HLA in healthy donors. Generated by immunoSEQ multiplex PCR, the TCRdb table keeps only in-frame clones and is missing some. The profile shows 150,000 to 200,000 clones, roughly 96% of them singletons. Specimen: PBMCs. Source of these receptors: a woman aged 18-29 years in good health and CMV-seronegative.

The chain joins TRBV25-1 to TRBJ2-2; D uncertain. The CDR3 consists of 14 residues. Germline assignment: CDR1 MGHDK and CDR2 SYGVNS. With 5 bases removed from V and 4 bases from J, the gap between germline ends came to 11 bases. DNA for the CDR3: TGTGCCAGCAGTCCAATAGCCATCACCGGGGAGCTGTTTTTT. Encoded protein: CASSPIAITGELFF.

The genes are TRBV6-5 and TRBJ2-7; the D gene is possibly TRBD1 (6 bases). CDR1 is MNHEY, CDR2 SVGAGI, per germline. This CDR3 spans 12 amino acids. Trimming stripped 5 bases from V and 6 bases from J, with 11 bases between. This chain's CDR3 is CASSRDTFEQYF. DNA for the CDR3: TGTGCCAGCAGTAGGGACACATTCGAGCAGTACTTC.

The chain joins TRBV6-5 to TRBJ1-5; 7 positions match TRBD1. The trim removed 6 bases at V and 2 bases at J, leaving 7 bases unmatched. Germline CDR1 and CDR2: MNHEY and SVGAGI. This CDR3 comprises 15 residues. CDR3 DNA: TGTGCCAGCAGAAGACAGGGTTCGGGCAATCAGCCCCAGCATTTT. Protein: CASRRQGSGNQPQHF.

V and J are TRBV6-1 and TRBJ1-6, with 7 bases aligning to TRBD1. V dropped 3 bases and J dropped 8; count of bases not matched to a gene: 10. Germline V CDR1 and CDR2: MNHNS, SASEGT. The CDR3 is 16 amino acids. The CDR3 spells CASSDKWIQGDSPLHF. The CDR3 DNA reads TGTGCCAGCAGTGACAAATGGATCCAGGGGGATTCACCCCTCCACTTT.

The chain uses TRBV5-1 and TRBJ1-1; D uncertain. Germline V lookup: CDR1 SGHRS, CDR2 YFSETQ. Trimming took 3 bases from V and 1 from J, leaving 7 bases between them. The CDR3 totals 13 residues. The CDR3, as DNA: TGCGCCAGCAGCTCCCGGGAGAACACTGAAGCTTTCTTT. Translated, it gives CASSSRENTEAFF.

This chain connects TRBV2 to TRBJ1-2; TRBD1 might be the D (6 bases). CDR1 is SNHLY, CDR2 FYNNEI, per germline. V was shortened by 5 bases and J by 4 bases, with 11 bases between the two germline ends. The CDR3 has 13 amino acids. The CDR3 here is CASSYRDPYGYTF. The CDR3 coding sequence is TGTGCCAGCAGTTACAGGGATCCCTATGGCTACACCTTC. The whole variable domain, remainder taken from reference TRBV2 and TRBJ1-2, is EPEVTQTPSHQVTQMGQEVILRCVPISNHLYFYWYRQILGQKVEFLVSFYNNEISEKSEIFDDQFSVERPDGSNFTLKIRSTKLEDSAMYFCASSYRDPYGYTFGSGTRLTVV.

In regard to this clone: At the DNA level, this CDR3 is encoded by other sequences in the same sample as well. This chain links TRBV2 with TRBJ2-1; weak D call: TRBD1 (6 bases). The CDR3 is 15 residues long. The ends were cut back, 4 bases at V and 0 bases at J, with 10 bases in the middle. Germline assignment: CDR1 SNHLY and CDR2 FYNNEI. CDR3 DNA sequence: TGTGCCAGCAGTGCCCAGGGGAGCTCCTACAATGAGCAGTTCTTC. Residues: CASSAQGSSYNEQFF.

In its sample, this clone was seen once. The CDR3 DNA reads as TGTGCCAGTAAGGAGTTGCCTGGACAGGGCCCGACCACTGAAGCTTTCTTT. It encodes CASKELPGQGPTTEAFF. This sequence joins TRBV19 and TRBJ1-1; TRBD1 matches 8 bases. This CDR3 is 17 amino acids long. CDR1 and CDR2 from the germline V gene are LNHDA and SQIVND (reference sequence). V lost 7 bases and J lost 4; bases outside the gene matches: 17.